A single sample is the source of the 3 T cell receptor beta chains below, sequenced in a study of sequential checkpoint blockade in melanoma. The treatment denotes: randomized to nivolumab then ipilimumab (arm A) or the reverse (arm B). This table comes from immunoSEQ multiplex PCR, and its TCRdb copy is limited to in-frame clones, with some not included. The sample records a few thousand clones, approximately 24% being singletons. The sequencing here drew on tumor tissue (inferred from file names), taken from a patient given nivolumab and ipilimumab in sequence. Receptor source: a human donor with melanoma.

The rearrangement uses TRBV5-1 and TRBJ1-1, with a possible D match to TRBD1 (6 bases). The CDR3 length is 16 residues. CDR1 SGHRS and CDR2 YFSETQ come from the germline V gene. V lost 4 bases, J lost 3 bases, and 19 bases lay in between. CDR3 loop: CASSLNPGAGYTEAFF. The CDR3, as DNA: TGCGCCAGCAGCCTTAATCCAGGGGCGGGGTACACTGAAGCTTTCTTT.

Only a few counts were recorded for this clone. The rearrangement uses TRBV19 and TRBJ2-2, with TRBD2 matching over 7 bases. This CDR3 comprises 15 residues. Germline CDR1 and CDR2: LNHDA and SQIVND (reference sequence). The trim removed 5 bases at V and 2 bases at J, leaving 5 bases unmatched. In DNA form, the CDR3 reads TGTGCCAGTAGTTTTACGGGGGGAAACACCGGGGAGCTGTTTTTT. It specifies CASSFTGGNTGELFF.

This clone was observed at least ten times. The V and J genes are TRBV11-3 and TRBJ1-2, with D possibly being TRBD1 (5 bases). The ends were cut back, 2 bases at V and 6 bases at J, with 13 bases in the middle. The length of the CDR3 is 14 residues. Per the germline V gene, CDR1 is SGHNT and CDR2 is YENEEA. As DNA, the CDR3 is TGTGCCAGCAGCTTAAGCGCGACAGAAGATGGCTACACCTTC. Translation gives CASSLSATEDGYTF.